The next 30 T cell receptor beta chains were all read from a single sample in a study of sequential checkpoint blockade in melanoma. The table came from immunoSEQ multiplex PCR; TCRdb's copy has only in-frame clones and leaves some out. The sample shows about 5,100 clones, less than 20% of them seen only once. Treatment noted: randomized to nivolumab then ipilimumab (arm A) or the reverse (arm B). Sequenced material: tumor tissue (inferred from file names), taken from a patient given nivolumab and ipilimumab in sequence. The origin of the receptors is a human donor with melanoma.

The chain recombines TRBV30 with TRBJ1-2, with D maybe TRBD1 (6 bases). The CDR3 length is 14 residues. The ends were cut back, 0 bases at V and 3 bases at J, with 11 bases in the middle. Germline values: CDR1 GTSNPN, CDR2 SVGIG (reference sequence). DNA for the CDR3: TGTGCCTGGAGTGTACACCAGGGGTACTATGGCTACACCTTC. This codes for CAWSVHQGYYGYTF.

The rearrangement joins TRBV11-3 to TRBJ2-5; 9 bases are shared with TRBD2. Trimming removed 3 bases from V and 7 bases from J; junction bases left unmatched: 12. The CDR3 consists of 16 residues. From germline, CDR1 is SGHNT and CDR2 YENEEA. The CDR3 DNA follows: TGTGCCAGCAGCTTGCCCCAGCGGGGGGCCTCCGGGACCCAGTACTTC. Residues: CASSLPQRGASGTQYF.

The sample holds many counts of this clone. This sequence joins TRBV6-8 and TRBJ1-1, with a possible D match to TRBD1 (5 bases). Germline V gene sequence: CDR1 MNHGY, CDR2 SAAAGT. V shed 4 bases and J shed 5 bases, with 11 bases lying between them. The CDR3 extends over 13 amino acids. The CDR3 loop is CASSLGGRTEAFF. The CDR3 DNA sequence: TGTGCCAGCAGTTTGGGGGGGAGGACTGAAGCTTTCTTT.

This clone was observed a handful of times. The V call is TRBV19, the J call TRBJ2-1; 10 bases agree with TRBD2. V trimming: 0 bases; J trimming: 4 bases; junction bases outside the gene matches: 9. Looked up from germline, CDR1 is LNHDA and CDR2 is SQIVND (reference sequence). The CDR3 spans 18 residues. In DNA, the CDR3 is TGTGCCAGTAGTATAGATGCGACTAGCGGGTATAAATACAATGAGCAGTTCTTC. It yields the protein CASSIDATSGYKYNEQFF.

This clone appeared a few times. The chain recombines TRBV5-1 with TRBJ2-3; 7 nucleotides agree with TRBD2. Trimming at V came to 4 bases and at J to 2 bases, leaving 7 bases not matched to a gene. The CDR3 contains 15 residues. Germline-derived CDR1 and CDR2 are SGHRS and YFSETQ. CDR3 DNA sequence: TGCGCCAGCAGCCACCGGGGGGTGAACACAGATACGCAGTATTTT. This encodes CASSHRGVNTDTQYF.

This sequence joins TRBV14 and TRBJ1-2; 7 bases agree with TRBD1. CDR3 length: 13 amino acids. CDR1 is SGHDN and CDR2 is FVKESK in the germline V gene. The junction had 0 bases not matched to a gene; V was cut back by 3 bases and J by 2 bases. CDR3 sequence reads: CASSQGQNYGYTF. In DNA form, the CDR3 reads TGTGCCAGCAGCCAGGGACAGAACTATGGCTACACCTTC.

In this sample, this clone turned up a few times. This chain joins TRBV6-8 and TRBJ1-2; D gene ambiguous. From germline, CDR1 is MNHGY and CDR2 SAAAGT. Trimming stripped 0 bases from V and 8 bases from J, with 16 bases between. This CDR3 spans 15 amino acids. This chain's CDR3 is CASSYSPGEIGGYTF. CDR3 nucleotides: TGTGCCAGCAGTTACTCTCCCGGGGAAATCGGGGGCTACACCTTC.

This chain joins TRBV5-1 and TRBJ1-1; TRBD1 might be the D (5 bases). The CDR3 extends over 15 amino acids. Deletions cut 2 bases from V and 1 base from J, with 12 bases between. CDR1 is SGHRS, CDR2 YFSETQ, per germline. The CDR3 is CASSFWGTGNTEAFF. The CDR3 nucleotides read TGCGCCAGCAGCTTTTGGGGTACAGGGAACACTGAAGCTTTCTTT.

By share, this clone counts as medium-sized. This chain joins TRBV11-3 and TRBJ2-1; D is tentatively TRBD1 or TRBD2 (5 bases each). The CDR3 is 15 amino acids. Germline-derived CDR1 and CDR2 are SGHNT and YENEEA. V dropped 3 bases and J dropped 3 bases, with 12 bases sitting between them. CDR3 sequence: CASSFGGVGYNEQFF. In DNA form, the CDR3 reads TGTGCCAGCAGCTTTGGGGGAGTTGGCTACAATGAGCAGTTCTTC.

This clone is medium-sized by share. CDR3 in amino acids: CASSSSLGGGYGNTIYF. As DNA, the CDR3 is TGTGCCAGCAGTTCATCCTTGGGGGGAGGGTATGGAAACACCATATATTTT. The chain carries TRBV28 and TRBJ1-3, with D perhaps TRBD1 (5 bases). Trimming removed 4 bases from V and 3 bases from J, with 19 bases in between. The CDR3 runs to 17 residues. Germline-derived CDR1 and CDR2 are MDHEN and SYDVKM. Drawing the rest from reference TRBV28 and TRBJ1-3, the complete variable domain is DVKVTQSSRYLVKRTGEKVFLECVQDMDHENMFWYRQDPGLGLRLIYFSYDVKMKEKGDIPEGYSVSREKKERFSLILESASTNQTSMYLCASSSSLGGGYGNTIYFGEGSWLTVV.

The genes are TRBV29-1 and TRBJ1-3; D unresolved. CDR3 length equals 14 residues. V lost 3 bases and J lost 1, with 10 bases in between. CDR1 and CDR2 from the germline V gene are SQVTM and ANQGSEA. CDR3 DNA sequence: TGCAGCGTTGATACGACTGATTCTGGAAACACCATATATTTT. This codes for CSVDTTDSGNTIYF.

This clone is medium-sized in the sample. CDR3 nucleotides: TGTGCCAGCTCACCAAGCAGCTCATATTCGTTCTTC. This gives the protein CASSPSSSYSFF. V gene TRBV18 combines with J gene TRBJ2-1, with D unclear. Trimming stripped 2 bases from V and 15 bases from J, with 14 bases between. The CDR3 sequence is 12 residues long. Germline V gene lookup returns CDR1 KGHSH and CDR2 LQKENI.

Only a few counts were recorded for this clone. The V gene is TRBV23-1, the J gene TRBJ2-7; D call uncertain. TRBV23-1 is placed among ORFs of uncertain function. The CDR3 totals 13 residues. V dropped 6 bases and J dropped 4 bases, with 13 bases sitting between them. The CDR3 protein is CASSQSLGYEQYF. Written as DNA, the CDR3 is TGCGCCAGCAGCCAGTCATTGGGGTACGAGCAGTACTTC.

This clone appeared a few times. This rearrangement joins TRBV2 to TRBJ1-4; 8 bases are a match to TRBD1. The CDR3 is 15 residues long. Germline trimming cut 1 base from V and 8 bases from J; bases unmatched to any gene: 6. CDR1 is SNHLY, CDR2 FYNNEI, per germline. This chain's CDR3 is CASSEEQGAEEKLFF. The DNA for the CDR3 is TGTGCCAGCAGTGAAGAGCAGGGGGCGGAGGAAAAACTGTTTTTT.

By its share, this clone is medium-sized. The DNA of the CDR3 is TGTGCCAGCTCACCCTTGGGACAGGGATTTACTGAAGCTTTCTTT. Its translation: CASSPLGQGFTEAFF. The rearrangement uses TRBV18 and TRBJ1-1, with 9 nucleotides matching TRBD1. With 3 bases clipped from V and 5 bases from J, the junction kept 7 bases outside the gene matches. The CDR3 sequence is 15 residues long. Germline V CDR1 and CDR2: KGHSH, LQKENI.

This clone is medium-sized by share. CDR3 nucleotides: TGTGCCAGCAGCCCGACCGGGACAGGGTTGGGGGGCTACACCTTC. Protein sequence: CASSPTGTGLGGYTF. J is TRBJ1-2 and V is TRBV9; 9 bases align to TRBD1. This CDR3 has 15 amino acids. The trim removed 4 bases at V and 8 bases at J, leaving 12 bases unmatched. The germline V gene has CDR1 SGDLS and CDR2 YYNGEE.

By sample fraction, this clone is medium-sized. CDR3 bases: TGTGCCAGCAGTTACTCGGCTAGCGGGGACCAAGAGACCCAGTACTTC. Its translation: CASSYSASGDQETQYF. The rearrangement links TRBV6-8 to TRBJ2-5; 9 bases align to TRBD2. CDR1 and CDR2 (germline): MNHGY, SAAAGT. CDR3 length equals 16 residues. V lost 0 bases to trimming and J lost 0 bases; unmatched junction nucleotides: 2.

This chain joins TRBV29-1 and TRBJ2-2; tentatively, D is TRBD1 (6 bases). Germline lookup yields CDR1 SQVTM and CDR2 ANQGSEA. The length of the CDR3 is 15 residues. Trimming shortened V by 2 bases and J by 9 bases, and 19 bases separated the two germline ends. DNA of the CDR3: TGCAGCGTTGAAAATAATGGGGGCCAATCTCGGGAGCTGTTTTTT. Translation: CSVENNGGQSRELFF.

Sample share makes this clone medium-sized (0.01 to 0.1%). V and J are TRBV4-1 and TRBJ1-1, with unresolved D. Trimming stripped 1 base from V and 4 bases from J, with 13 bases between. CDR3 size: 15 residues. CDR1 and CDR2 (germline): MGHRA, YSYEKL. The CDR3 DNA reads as TGCGCCAGCAGCCAAGGAATGAGGAAGGGCACTGAAGCTTTCTTT. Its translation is CASSQGMRKGTEAFF.

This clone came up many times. The CDR3 here is CAIRPSGGRETQYF. The CDR3 DNA follows: TGTGCCATCAGACCCTCCGGGGGGCGAGAGACCCAGTACTTC. The chain carries TRBV6-8 and TRBJ2-5; TRBD2 might be the D (7 bases). Germline CDR1 is MNHGY and CDR2 is SAAAGT. The CDR3 has 14 residues. The V and J ends lost 10 bases and 4 bases respectively, with 19 bases between them.

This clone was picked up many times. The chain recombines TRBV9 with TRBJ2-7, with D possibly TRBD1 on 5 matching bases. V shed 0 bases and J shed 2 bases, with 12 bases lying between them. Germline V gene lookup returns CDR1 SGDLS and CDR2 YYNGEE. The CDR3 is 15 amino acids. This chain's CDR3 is CASSVEPGSPYEQYF. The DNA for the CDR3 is TGTGCCAGCAGCGTAGAACCAGGGTCCCCCTACGAGCAGTACTTC.

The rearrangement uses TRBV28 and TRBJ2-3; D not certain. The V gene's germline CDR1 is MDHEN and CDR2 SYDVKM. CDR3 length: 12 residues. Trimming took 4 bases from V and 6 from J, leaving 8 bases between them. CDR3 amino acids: CASSSPGDTQYF. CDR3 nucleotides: TGTGCCAGCAGTTCACCCGGGGATACGCAGTATTTT.

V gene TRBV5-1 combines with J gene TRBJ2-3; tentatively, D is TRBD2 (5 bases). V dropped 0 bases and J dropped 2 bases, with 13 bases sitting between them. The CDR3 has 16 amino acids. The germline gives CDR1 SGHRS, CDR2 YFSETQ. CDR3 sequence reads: CASSLGGNRDTDTQYF. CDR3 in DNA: TGCGCCAGCAGCTTGGGAGGGAACAGAGACACAGATACGCAGTATTTT.

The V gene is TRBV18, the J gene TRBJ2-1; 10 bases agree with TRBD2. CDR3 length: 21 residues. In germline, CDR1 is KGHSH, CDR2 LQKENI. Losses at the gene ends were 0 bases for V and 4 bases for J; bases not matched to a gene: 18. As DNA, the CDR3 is TGTGCCAGCTCACCACCTAGGAAACTAGCGGGGTTCTTGGTTGGATACAATGAGCAGTTCTTC. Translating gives CASSPPRKLAGFLVGYNEQFF. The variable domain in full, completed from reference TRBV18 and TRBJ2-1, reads NAGVMQNPRHLVRRRGQEARLRCSPMKGHSHVYWYRQLPEEGLKFMVYLQKENIIDESGMPKERFSAEFPKEGPSILRIQQVVRGDSAAYFCASSPPRKLAGFLVGYNEQFFGPGTRLTVL.

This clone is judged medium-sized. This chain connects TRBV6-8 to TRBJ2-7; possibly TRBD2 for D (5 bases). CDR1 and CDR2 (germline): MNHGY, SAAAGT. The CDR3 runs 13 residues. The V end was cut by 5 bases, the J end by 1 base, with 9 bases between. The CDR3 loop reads CASSEEASYEQYF. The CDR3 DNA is TGTGCCAGCAGTGAGGAGGCATCCTACGAGCAGTACTTC.

The CDR3 DNA reads TGTGCCAGCAGCCTCTCCTACTACGAGCAGTACTTC. Translation: CASSLSYYEQYF. The chain is built from TRBV28 and TRBJ2-7; no definite D call. Germline V gene data show CDR1 as MDHEN and CDR2 as SYDVKM. V lost 6 bases and J lost 3, with 9 bases in between. This CDR3 has 12 residues. Filled out from reference TRBV28 and TRBJ2-7, the complete variable domain reads DVKVTQSSRYLVKRTGEKVFLECVQDMDHENMFWYRQDPGLGLRLIYFSYDVKMKEKGDIPEGYSVSREKKERFSLILESASTNQTSMYLCASSLSYYEQYFGPGTRLTVT.

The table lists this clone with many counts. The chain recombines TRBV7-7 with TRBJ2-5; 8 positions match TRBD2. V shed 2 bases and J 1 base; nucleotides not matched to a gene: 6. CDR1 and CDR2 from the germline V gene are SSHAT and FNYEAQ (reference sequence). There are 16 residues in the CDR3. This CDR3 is CASSLTSGTLQETQYF. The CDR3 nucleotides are TGTGCCAGCAGCTTAACTAGCGGCACACTCCAAGAGACCCAGTACTTC.

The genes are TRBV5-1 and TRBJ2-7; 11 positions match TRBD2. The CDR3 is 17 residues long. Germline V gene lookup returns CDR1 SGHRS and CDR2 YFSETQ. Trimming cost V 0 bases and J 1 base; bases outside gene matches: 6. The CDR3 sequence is CASSLVAGGPLSYEQYF. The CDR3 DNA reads TGCGCCAGCAGCTTGGTAGCGGGGGGGCCCCTTTCCTACGAGCAGTACTTC. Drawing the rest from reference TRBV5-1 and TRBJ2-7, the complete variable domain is KAGVTQTPRYLIKTRGQQVTLSCSPISGHRSVSWYQQTPGQGLQFLFEYFSETQRNKGNFPGRFSGRQFSNSRSEMNVSTLELGDSALYLCASSLVAGGPLSYEQYFGPGTRLTVT.

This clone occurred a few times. The CDR3 spells CASEGGAGWGTDTQYF. The CDR3 DNA reads TGTGCCAGCGAGGGAGGAGCGGGATGGGGCACAGATACGCAGTATTTT. This chain joins TRBV28 and TRBJ2-3; 7 nucleotides agree with TRBD2. J was trimmed by 1 base and V by 8 bases; bases with no gene match: 12. Per the germline V gene, CDR1 is MDHEN and CDR2 is SYDVKM. The CDR3 extends over 16 amino acids.

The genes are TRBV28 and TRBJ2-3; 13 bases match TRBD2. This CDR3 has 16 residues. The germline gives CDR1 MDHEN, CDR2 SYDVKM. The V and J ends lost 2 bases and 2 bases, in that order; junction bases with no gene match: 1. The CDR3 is CASSLGLAGVTDTQYF. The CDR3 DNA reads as TGTGCCAGCAGTTTAGGACTAGCGGGGGTCACAGATACGCAGTATTTT.